Listed below are T cell receptor beta chains from one sample, sequenced in a study of shared clonotypes between healthy human individuals. Generated by immunoSEQ multiplex PCR, the TCRdb table keeps only in-frame clones and is missing some. The table records 2,500,000 or so clones, less than 95% of them present only once. The sample was naive CD4+ T cells from PBMCs. These receptors all stem from a man aged 18 to 35 in good health. Some clones in this sample may be carry-over from other donors' samples. CDR3s include the opening cysteine and the closing phenylalanine or tryptophan. A D gene is named only where the DNA matches it firmly. Clone size is stated in some rows and not others, as once, few, many or a class when expanded.

V gene,clone size,J gene,D gene,CDR3 DNA,CDR3 protein
TRBV29-1,-,TRBJ2-1,TRBD2,TGCAGCGCTCATAATAGCGGGATCTCCTACAATGAGCAGTTCTTC,CSAHNSGISYNEQFF
TRBV27,once,TRBJ1-5,TRBD1,TGTGCCAGCAGTTTACTTATTCCACAGGGGAATCAGCCCCAGCATTTT,CASSLLIPQGNQPQHF
TRBV29-1,-,TRBJ2-5,-,TGCAGCGTTGACTCGGCTGGGGTGGGGGAGACCCAGTACTTC,CSVDSAGVGETQYF
TRBV6-6,-,TRBJ2-5,-,TGTGCCAGCAGTTATAGGATTTACGGGACCCAGTACTTC,CASSYRIYGTQYF
TRBV6-5,-,TRBJ2-5,TRBD1,TGTGCCAGCAGTACAGGGGGCATGAAGACCCAGTACTTC,CASSTGGMKTQYF
TRBV28,-,TRBJ1-3,-,TGTGCCAGCAGTTTGCCTCCGGGTTCTGGAAACACCATATATTTT,CASSLPPGSGNTIYF
TRBV18,-,TRBJ2-7,-,TGTGCCAGCTCATTTACGGGCAGGGGGGACGAGCAGTACTTC,CASSFTGRGDEQYF
TRBV18,once,TRBJ2-1,-,TGTGCCAGCTCACCAAACGACAATGAGCAGTTCTTC,CASSPNDNEQFF
TRBV27,-,TRBJ2-1,-,TGTGCCAGCAGTCCTTCCTTCGGCAATGAGCAGTTCTTC,CASSPSFGNEQFF
TRBV28,-,TRBJ1-3,TRBD1,TGTGCCAGCAGCCAAGGACAGGCAGCTGGAAACACCATATATTTT,CASSQGQAAGNTIYF
TRBV2,-,TRBJ2-1,-,TGTGCCAGCAGTGAAGCGTCCGGGAGCTTCTACAATGAGCAGTTCTTC,CASSEASGSFYNEQFF
TRBV7-9,-,TRBJ2-5,-,TGTGCCAGCAGCTTTGGTAGGGGGGCCGACATGCAGACCCAGTACTTC,CASSFGRGADMQTQYF
TRBV19,-,TRBJ2-5,-,TGTGCCAGTAGCCTGGTCAACCCTTGGGAGACCCAGTACTTC,CASSLVNPWETQYF
TRBV30,-,TRBJ1-2,-,TGTGCCTGGAGTTATGGGGTAGCTGTCAGTACTAACTATGGCTACACCTTC,CAWSYGVAVSTNYGYTF
TRBV6-5,-,TRBJ2-1,TRBD2,TGTGCCAGCAGTTCGACTAGCGGGAAGTCCTACAATGAGCAGTTCTTC,CASSSTSGKSYNEQFF
TRBV4-1,-,TRBJ2-7,TRBD1,TGCGCCAGCAGCCAAGAACCAGGGGGACGCTACGAGCAGTACTTC,CASSQEPGGRYEQYF
TRBV27,-,TRBJ1-2,-,TGTGCCAGCAGTTTTGGCAACTATGGCTACACCTTC,CASSFGNYGYTF
TRBV28,-,TRBJ2-1,TRBD2,TGTGCCAGCAGTTCCCAGGGTAGCGGGGGATCCTACAATGAGCAGTTCTTC,CASSSQGSGGSYNEQFF
TRBV7-2,-,TRBJ2-7,-,TGTGCCAGCAGCCCCCGGGCAGGCCCTTGGGACGAGCAGTACTTC,CASSPRAGPWDEQYF
TRBV19,once,TRBJ1-2,-,TGTGCCAGTAGTTATGACGGAGGAACCCCTTTTTTATACACCTTC,CASSYDGGTPFLYTF
TRBV5-1,-,TRBJ2-7,-,TGCGCCAGCAGCCAGGGACCTAGCTCCCACGAGCAGTACTTC,CASSQGPSSHEQYF
TRBV18,-,TRBJ2-7,TRBD1,TGTGCCAGCTCACCCGGGACAGGGGTAAACTCCTACGAGCAGTACTTC,CASSPGTGVNSYEQYF
TRBV14,-,TRBJ1-1,-,TGTGCCAGCAGCCAAGTTTCGGGGAGCACTGAAGCTTTCTTT,CASSQVSGSTEAFF
TRBV2,-,TRBJ2-3,-,TGTGCCAGCAGTAAGGACACAGATACGCAGTATTTT,CASSKDTDTQYF
TRBV7-9,-,TRBJ1-3,TRBD1,TGTGCCAGCAGCGCACAGGGGACCGTTGGAAACACCATATATTTT,CASSAQGTVGNTIYF
TRBV14,-,TRBJ2-7,-,TGTGCCAGCAGCCAAGATCTACTACCCCAGAGAACCTACGAGCAGTACTTC,CASSQDLLPQRTYEQYF
TRBV7-8,-,TRBJ2-7,TRBD2,TGTGCCAGCAGGGGAGCGGGGGCCTACGAGCAGTACTTC,CASRGAGAYEQYF
TRBV5-1,-,TRBJ2-5,TRBD1,TGCGCCAGCAGCTCCGGAGCGACAGGGGCCAAGACCCAGTACTTC,CASSSGATGAKTQYF
TRBV6-6,-,TRBJ2-2,-,TGTGCCAGCAGTTTACTCGCAGGCACGAACACCGGGGAGCTGTTTTTT,CASSLLAGTNTGELFF
TRBV7-8,-,TRBJ1-2,TRBD1,TGTGCCAGCAGCTCCGGGACAGGGGTAGTCGGCTACACCTTC,CASSSGTGVVGYTF
TRBV28,-,TRBJ2-6,-,TGTGCCAGCAGTTTAAGGGCTGGGGCCAACGTCCTGACTTTC,CASSLRAGANVLTF
TRBV5-1,-,TRBJ2-1,TRBD2,TGCGCCAGCAGAGCCGTTCTAGCGGACTACAATGAGCAGTTCTTC,CASRAVLADYNEQFF
TRBV7-9,-,TRBJ2-7,TRBD2,TGTGCCAGCAGGTCGGAGGCTAGCGGCTACGAGCAGTACTTC,CASRSEASGYEQYF
TRBV5-1,-,TRBJ1-3,-,TGCGCCAGCAGCTCGTCGACCTACTCTGGAAACACCATATATTTT,CASSSSTYSGNTIYF
TRBV10-3,-,TRBJ1-3,-,TGTGCCATCAGTGAGTGGGGTCAGGCGAGCTCTGGAAACACCATATATTTT,CAISEWGQASSGNTIYF
TRBV7-2,-,TRBJ2-5,-,TGTGCCAGCAGCCTGTCCCAGCGAGAGACCCAGTACTTC,CASSLSQRETQYF
TRBV2,-,TRBJ1-3,-,TGTGCCAGCAGTATCGTGATGGGCCTGGAAAACACCATATATTTT,CASSIVMGLENTIYF
TRBV7-2,-,TRBJ1-1,-,TGTGCCAGCAGCTTATTGCCGATAAATTTGGTGGCTGAAGCTTTCTTT,CASSLLPINLVAEAFF
TRBV4-3,-,TRBJ1-4,TRBD1,TGCGCCAGCAGCCTTGAGGCGGGGACAGGGGGCGAAAAACTGTTTTTT,CASSLEAGTGGEKLFF
TRBV28,-,TRBJ1-4,-,TGTGCCAGCAGTTTATCCCCCCGACGGTTTAATGAAAAACTGTTTTTT,CASSLSPRRFNEKLFF
TRBV6-1,-,TRBJ2-4,-,TGTGCCAGCAGTGCGGACAGATTAGCCAAAAACATTCAGTACTTC,CASSADRLAKNIQYF
TRBV6-6,once,TRBJ2-7,TRBD1,TGTGCCAGCAGCCCGATCTCGGACAGGGTCCACGAGCAGTACTTC,CASSPISDRVHEQYF
TRBV6-1,-,TRBJ2-6,-,TGTGCCGGCTCTGGGGCCAACGTCCTGACTTTC,CAGSGANVLTF
TRBV28,-,TRBJ1-1,-,TGTGCCAGCAGTCCCGGACTACTCTGGAACACTGAAGCTTTCTTT,CASSPGLLWNTEAFF
TRBV28,few,TRBJ1-5,-,TGTGCCAGCGCGCAGGCCCTGCAGCCCCAGCATTTT,CASAQALQPQHF
TRBV28,-,TRBJ2-7,TRBD1,TGTGCCAGCACCCGGGACAGGTCCCTCGGATCGTACGAGCAGTACTTC,CASTRDRSLGSYEQYF
TRBV2,few,TRBJ1-1,-,TGTGCCACCTCGGGGGGTATTGGGACTGAAGCTTTCTTT,CATSGGIGTEAFF
TRBV5-1,-,TRBJ2-2,TRBD1,TGCGCCAGCAGGGGACGGACAGGCGACACCGGGGAGCTGTTTTTT,CASRGRTGDTGELFF
TRBV9,-,TRBJ2-3,TRBD2,TGTGCCAGCAGCGCGAGGACTAGCGGGACAGATACGCAGTATTTT,CASSARTSGTDTQYF
TRBV6-5,-,TRBJ1-1,-,TGTGCCAGCAGAAAAGGGGGGAACACTGAAGCTTTCTTT,CASRKGGNTEAFF
TRBV30,-,TRBJ2-7,-,TGTGCCTGGAGTGGATCGGCGGCCGGCTACGAGCAGTACTTC,CAWSGSAAGYEQYF
TRBV27,-,TRBJ1-5,TRBD1,TGTGCCAGCAGGTCAGACAGGGTGATCAATCAGCCCCAGCATTTT,CASRSDRVINQPQHF
TRBV9,-,TRBJ2-1,TRBD1,TGTGCCAGCAGCTTTCTGTGGGACAGGTCCTATGAGCAGTTCTTC,CASSFLWDRSYEQFF
TRBV28,-,TRBJ1-5,-,TGTGCCAGCAGTTTTCCCAGGGAAGGTCAGCCCCAGCATTTT,CASSFPREGQPQHF